The present T cell receptor (beta chain) was sequenced within a study of CD8+CD57+ T cells in acquired aplastic anemia. Study background: Each DNA sample taken from sorted CD4+ and CD8+ cells came to about 3.2 ug on average.

The study's findings and limits: Any difference that existed in CD8+ Simpson's diversity between patients and controls was not significant. The study identified about 30 CD8+ CDR3 sequences shared by patients and controls.

Only patients with CD8+CD57+ cell expansion on flow cytometry were chosen for sequencing. Every patient presented with severe acquired aplastic anemia. The ends were cut back, 5 bases at V and 1 base at J, with 9 bases in the middle. The CDR3 length is 13 residues. Germline values: CDR1 SGHVS, CDR2 FQNEAQ. The TCR beta profiling, which covered VDJ combination and CDR3 sequence, was carried out using genomic DNA as the template. In TCRdb, the reads were re-called with MiXCR into one record per CDR3 protein. The data show approximately 80,000 distinct CDR3 sequences, roughly two thirds seen once. A remark on this clonotype: The antigen is unknown.

The rearrangement links TRBV7-8 to TRBJ2-7, with D hard to call. The TCR comes from a human donor with aplastic anemia. The material sequenced was sorted CD4+, CD8+, or CD8+CD57+ T cells (not recorded which) from PBMCs. The CDR3 loop is CASSHPLSYEQYF. The DNA for the CDR3 is TGTGCCAGCAGCCACCCCCTATCCTACGAGCAGTACTTC. The full variable domain, rest sourced from reference TRBV7-8 and TRBJ2-7, is GAGVSQSPRYKVAKRGQDVALRCDPISGHVSLFWYQQALGQGPEFLTYFQNEAQLDKSGLPSDRFFAERPEGSVSTLKIQRTQQEDSAVYLCASSHPLSYEQYFGPGTRLTVT.